This T cell receptor beta chain was identified during a study of T cells in Graves' hyperthyroidism and ophthalmopathy. Turning to the study itself: Peripheral blood samples were taken at initial diagnosis, prior to any treatment.

Germline V gives CDR1 DFQATT, CDR2 SNEGSKA (reference sequence). The CDR3 has 13 amino acids. Trimming took 1 base from V and 3 from J, leaving 10 bases between them. Using RNA transcripts as the source, TCR beta CDR3 regions were amplified. Researchers ran a first-round RT-PCR on the TCR CDR3 using the HTBI primer set. In TCRdb, the multiplex PCR reads were re-called with MiXCR into one record per CDR3 protein. The sample lists about 500,000 distinct CDR3 sequences; 15% to 20% were seen once. This clonotype was counted between two and nine times. Its antigen remains unknown. Diagnostic decisions used clinical symptoms, serum thyroxine and TRAb, thyroid ultrasound and orbital computed tomography. The study's findings and limits: Ophthalmopathy was model-predicted a median roughly 6.3 months pre-onset.

Sequences were obtained from blood. The receptor's source is a woman under 40 with Graves' ophthalmopathy. This sequence joins TRBV20-1 and TRBJ2-7, with D perhaps matching TRBD2 (6 bases). CDR3 in amino acids: CSARAGVSYEQYF. The CDR3 region has the DNA TGCAGTGCTAGAGCGGGAGTTAGCTACGAGCAGTACTTC.